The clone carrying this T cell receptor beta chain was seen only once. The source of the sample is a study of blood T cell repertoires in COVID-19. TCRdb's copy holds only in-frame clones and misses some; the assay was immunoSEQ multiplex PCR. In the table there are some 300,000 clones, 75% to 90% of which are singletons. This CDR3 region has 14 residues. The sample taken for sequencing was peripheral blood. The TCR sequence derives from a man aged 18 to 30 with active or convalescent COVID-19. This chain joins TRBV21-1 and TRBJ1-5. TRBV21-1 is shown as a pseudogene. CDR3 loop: CASGRGSRNQPQHF. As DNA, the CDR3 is TGTGCCAGCGGGAGGGGTTCGCGCAATCAGCCCCAGCATTTT.